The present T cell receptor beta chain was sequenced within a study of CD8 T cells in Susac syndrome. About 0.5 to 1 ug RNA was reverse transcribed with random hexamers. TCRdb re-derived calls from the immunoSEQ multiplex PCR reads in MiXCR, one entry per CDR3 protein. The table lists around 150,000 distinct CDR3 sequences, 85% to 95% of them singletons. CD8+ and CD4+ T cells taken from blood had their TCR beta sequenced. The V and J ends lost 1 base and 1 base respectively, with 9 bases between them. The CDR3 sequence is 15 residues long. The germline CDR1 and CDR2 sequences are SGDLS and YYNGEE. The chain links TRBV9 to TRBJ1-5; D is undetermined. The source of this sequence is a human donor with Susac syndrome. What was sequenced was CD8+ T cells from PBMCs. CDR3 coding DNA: TGTGCCAGCAGCGTATCGGGAAGGAGCAATCAGCCCCAGCATTTT. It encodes CASSVSGRSNQPQHF. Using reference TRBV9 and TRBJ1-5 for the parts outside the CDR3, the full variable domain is DSGVTQTPKHLITATGQRVTLRCSPRSGDLSVYWYQQSLDQGLQFLIQYYNGEERAKGNILERFSAQQFPDLHSELNLSSLELGDSALYFCASSVSGRSNQPQHFGDGTRLSIL.